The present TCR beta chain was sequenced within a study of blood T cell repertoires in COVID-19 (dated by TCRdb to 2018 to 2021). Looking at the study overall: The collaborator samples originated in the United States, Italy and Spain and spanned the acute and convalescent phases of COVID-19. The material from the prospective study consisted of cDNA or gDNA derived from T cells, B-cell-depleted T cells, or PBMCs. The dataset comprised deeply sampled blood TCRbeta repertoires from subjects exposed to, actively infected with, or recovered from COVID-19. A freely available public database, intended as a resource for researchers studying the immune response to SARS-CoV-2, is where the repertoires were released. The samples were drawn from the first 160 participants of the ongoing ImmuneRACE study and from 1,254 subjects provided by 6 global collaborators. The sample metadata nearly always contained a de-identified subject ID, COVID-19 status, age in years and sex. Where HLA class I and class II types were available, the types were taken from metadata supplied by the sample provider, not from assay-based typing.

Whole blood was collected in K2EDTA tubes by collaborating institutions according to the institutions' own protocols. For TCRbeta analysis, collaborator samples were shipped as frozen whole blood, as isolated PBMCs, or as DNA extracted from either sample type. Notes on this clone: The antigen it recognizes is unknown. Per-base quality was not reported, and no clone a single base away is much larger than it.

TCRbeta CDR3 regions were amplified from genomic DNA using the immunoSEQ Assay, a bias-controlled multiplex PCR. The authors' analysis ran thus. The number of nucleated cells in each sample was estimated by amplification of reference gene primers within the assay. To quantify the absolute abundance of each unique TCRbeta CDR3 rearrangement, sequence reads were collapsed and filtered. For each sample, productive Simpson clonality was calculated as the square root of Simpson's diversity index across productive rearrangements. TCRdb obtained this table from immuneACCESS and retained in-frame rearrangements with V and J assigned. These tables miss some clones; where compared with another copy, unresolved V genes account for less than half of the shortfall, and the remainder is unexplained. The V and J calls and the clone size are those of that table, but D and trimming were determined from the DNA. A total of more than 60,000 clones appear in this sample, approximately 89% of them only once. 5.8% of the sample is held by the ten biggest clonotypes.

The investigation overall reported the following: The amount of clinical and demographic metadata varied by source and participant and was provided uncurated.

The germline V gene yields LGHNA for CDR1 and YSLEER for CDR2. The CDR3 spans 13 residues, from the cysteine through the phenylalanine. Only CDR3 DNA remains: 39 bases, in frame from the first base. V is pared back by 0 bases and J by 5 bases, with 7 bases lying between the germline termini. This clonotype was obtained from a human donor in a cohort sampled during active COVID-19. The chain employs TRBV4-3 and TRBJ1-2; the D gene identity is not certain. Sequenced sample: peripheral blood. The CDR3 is CASSQDHEYGYTF. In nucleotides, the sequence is TGCGCCAGCAGCCAAGATCATGAGTATGGCTACACCTTC.